This TCR beta chain was captured in a study of blood T cell repertoires in COVID-19. Libraries were prepared by immunoSEQ multiplex PCR; TCRdb keeps only in-frame clonotypes and omits some of them. The table includes 350,000 to 400,000 clones, approximately 89% detected once. V was cut by 8 bases and J by 5 bases, with 18 bases left in between. CDR1 SGHAT and CDR2 FQNNGV come from the germline V gene. CDR3 length equals 14 residues. The chain is built from TRBV11-2 and TRBJ2-5, with D perhaps TRBD2 (6 bases). The source is a woman in her forties who had been exposed to COVID-19. The material sequenced was PBMCs or T cells enriched from blood (not recorded which). The DNA for the CDR3 is TGTGCCAGCCGTCTGGGCGGGGCACGGGAGACCCAGTACTTC. Amino acids: CASRLGGARETQYF. Supplemented by reference TRBV11-2 and TRBJ2-5, the full variable domain reads EAGVAQSPRYKIIEKRQSVAFWCNPISGHATLYWYQQILGQGPKLLIQFQNNGVVDDSQLPKDRFSAERLKGVDSTLKIQPAKLEDSAVYLCASRLGGARETQYFGPGTRLLVL.